This record covers a single T cell receptor beta chain. The CDR3 has 17 amino acids. CDR1 is MDHEN, CDR2 SYDVKM, per germline. Trimming took 2 bases from V and 2 from J; bases not matched to a gene: 10. This sample is part of a study of T cell repertoires in cytomegalovirus infection. TCRdb used MiXCR to reprocess the reads, holding one entry per CDR3 protein. The sample has a few hundred thousand distinct CDR3 sequences; 17% are singletons. The V gene is TRBV28, the J gene TRBJ2-7; 9 bases align to TRBD1. The sequenced material came from PBMCs. This TCR was sampled from a human donor in good health (CMV status not recorded). Some clones in this sample may be carry-over from other donors' samples. The CDR3 DNA reads as TGTGCCAGCAGTTTAAGTGGGGGACAGGGACCTACCTACGAGCAGTACTTC. This encodes CASSLSGGQGPTYEQYF.